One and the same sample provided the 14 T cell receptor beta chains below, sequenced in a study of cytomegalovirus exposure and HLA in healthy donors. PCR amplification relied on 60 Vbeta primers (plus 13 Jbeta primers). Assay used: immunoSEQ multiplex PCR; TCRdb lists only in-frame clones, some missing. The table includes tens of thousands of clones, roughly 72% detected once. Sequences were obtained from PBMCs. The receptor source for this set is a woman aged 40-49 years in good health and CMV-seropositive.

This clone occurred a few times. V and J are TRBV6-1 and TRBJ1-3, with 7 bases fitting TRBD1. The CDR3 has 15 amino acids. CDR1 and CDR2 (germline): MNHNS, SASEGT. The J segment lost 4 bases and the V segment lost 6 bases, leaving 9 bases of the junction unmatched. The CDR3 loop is CASRNPTGQGNTIYF. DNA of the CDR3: TGTGCCAGCAGAAACCCCACGGGACAGGGAAACACCATATATTTT.

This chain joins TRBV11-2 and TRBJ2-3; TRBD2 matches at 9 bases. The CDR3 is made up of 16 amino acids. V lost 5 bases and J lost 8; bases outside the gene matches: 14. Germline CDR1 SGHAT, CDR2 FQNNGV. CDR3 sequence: CASSPMWASGMSTQYF. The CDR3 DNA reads TGTGCCAGCAGCCCGATGTGGGCTAGCGGGATGAGTACGCAGTATTTT.

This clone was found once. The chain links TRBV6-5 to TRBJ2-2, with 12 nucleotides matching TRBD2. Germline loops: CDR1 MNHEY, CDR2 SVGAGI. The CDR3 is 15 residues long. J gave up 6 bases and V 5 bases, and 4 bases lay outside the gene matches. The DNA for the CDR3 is TGTGCCAGCAGTAATCTAGCGGGGGGGCCCGGGGAGCTGTTTTTT. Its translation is CASSNLAGGPGELFF.

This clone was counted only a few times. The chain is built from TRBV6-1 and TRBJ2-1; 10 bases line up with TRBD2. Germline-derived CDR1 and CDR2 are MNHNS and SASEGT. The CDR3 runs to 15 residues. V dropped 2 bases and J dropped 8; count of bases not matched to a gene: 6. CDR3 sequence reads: CASSEQSGRADEQFF. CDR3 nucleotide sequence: TGTGCCAGCAGTGAACAGAGCGGGAGGGCCGATGAGCAGTTCTTC.

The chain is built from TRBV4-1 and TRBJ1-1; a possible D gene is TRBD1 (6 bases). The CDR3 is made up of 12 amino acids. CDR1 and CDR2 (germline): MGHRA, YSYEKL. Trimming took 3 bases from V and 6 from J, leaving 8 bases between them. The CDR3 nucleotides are TGCGCCAGCAGCCATAGGGGGTCTGAAGCTTTCTTT. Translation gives CASSHRGSEAFF.

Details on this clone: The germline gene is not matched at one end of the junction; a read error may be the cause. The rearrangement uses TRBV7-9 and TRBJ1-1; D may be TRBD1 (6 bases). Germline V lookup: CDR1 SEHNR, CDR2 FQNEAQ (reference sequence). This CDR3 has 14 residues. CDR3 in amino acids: CSSSELGGNTEAFF. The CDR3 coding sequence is TGTTCCAGCAGTGAATTAGGGGGGAACACTGAAGCTTTCTTT.

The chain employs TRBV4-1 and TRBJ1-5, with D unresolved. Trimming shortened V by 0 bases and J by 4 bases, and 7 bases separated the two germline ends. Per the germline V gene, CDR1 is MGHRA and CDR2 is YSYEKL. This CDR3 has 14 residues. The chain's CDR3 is CASSQDGPNQPQHF. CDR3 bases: TGCGCCAGCAGCCAAGATGGGCCTAATCAGCCCCAGCATTTT.

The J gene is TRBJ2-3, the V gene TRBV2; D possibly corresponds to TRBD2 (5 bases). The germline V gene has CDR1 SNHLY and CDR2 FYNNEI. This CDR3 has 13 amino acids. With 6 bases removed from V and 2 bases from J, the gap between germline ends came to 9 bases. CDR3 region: CASRDWYTDTQYF. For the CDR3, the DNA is TGTGCCAGCAGGGACTGGTACACAGATACGCAGTATTTT.

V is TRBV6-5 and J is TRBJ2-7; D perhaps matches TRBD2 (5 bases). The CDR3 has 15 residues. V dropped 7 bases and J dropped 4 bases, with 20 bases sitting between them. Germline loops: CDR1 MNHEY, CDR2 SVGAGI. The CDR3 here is CASNPRPAGSYEQYF. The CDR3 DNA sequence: TGTGCCAGCAATCCCCGGCCGGCGGGTTCATACGAGCAGTACTTC.

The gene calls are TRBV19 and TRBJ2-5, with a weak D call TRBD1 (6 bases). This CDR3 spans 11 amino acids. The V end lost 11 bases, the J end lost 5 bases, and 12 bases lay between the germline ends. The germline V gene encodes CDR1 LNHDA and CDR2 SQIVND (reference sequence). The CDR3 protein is CASGTRETQYF. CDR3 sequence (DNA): TGTGCCTCCGGGACACGGGAGACCCAGTACTTC.

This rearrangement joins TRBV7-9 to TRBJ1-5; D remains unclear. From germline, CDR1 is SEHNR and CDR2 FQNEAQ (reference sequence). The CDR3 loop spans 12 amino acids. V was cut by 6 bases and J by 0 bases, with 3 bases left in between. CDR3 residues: CASSYSNQPQHF. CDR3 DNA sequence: TGTGCCAGCAGTTATAGCAATCAGCCCCAGCATTTT.

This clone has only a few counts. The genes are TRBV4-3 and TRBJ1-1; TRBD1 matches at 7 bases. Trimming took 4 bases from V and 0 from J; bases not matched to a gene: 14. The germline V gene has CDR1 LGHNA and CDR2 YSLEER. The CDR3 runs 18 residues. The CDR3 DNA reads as TGCGCCAGCAGCCTGGCAGTGGGACAGAGATCAATGAACACTGAAGCTTTCTTT. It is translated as CASSLAVGQRSMNTEAFF.

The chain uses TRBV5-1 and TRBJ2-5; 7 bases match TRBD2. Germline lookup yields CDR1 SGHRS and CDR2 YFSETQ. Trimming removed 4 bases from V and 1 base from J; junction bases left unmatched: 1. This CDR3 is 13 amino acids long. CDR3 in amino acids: CASSPGGQETQYF. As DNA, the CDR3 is TGCGCCAGCAGCCCGGGGGGCCAAGAGACCCAGTACTTC.

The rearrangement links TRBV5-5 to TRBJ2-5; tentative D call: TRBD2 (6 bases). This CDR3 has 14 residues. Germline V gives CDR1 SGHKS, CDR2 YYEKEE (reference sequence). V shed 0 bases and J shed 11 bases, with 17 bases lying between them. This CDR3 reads CASSLAGGSGEQYF. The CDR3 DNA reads TGTGCCAGCAGCTTGGCCGGGGGTTCTGGGGAGCAGTACTTC.